The T cell receptor (beta chain) described here comes from a study of breast tumors, draining lymph nodes, adjacent tissues. Each CDR3 protein gets one entry after TCRdb re-called the multiplex PCR reads with MiXCR. The table shows about 35,000 distinct CDR3 sequences, with 30% to 45% occurring only once. The table lists this clonotype with many counts. Germline V gene lookup returns CDR1 SGHTA and CDR2 FQGNSA. This CDR3 has 15 amino acids. The V and J ends lost 2 bases and 9 bases respectively, with 19 bases between them. Input material: breast tumor tissue. The chain combines TRBV7-2 with TRBJ2-5, with D possibly being TRBD2 (6 bases). This receptor was taken from a female donor with breast cancer. Some clones in this sample may be carry-over from other donors' samples. The CDR3 sequence is CASSLKFGTLGAQYF. In DNA form, the CDR3 reads TGTGCCAGCAGCTTAAAATTCGGGACTCTAGGGGCCCAGTACTTC. Based on the CDR3 plus reference TRBV7-2 and TRBJ2-5, the full variable domain is GAGVSQSPSNKVTEKGKDVELRCDPISGHTALYWYRQSLGQGLEFLIYFQGNSAPDKSGLPSDRFSAERTGGSVSTLTIQRTQQEDSAVYLCASSLKFGTLGAQYFGPGTRLLVL.